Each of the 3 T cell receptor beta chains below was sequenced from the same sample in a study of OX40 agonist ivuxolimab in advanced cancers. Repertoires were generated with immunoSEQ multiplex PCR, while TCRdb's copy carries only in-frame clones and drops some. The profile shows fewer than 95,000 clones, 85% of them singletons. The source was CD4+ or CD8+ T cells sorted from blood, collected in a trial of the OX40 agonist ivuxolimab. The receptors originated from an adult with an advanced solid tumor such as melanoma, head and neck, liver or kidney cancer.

CDR3 in DNA: TGTGCCAGCAGCGGCGGCAGGGACTATGGCTACACCTTC. Amino acids: CASSGGRDYGYTF. The chain recombines TRBV2 with TRBJ1-2, with D possibly TRBD1 on 5 matching bases. The CDR3 spans 13 residues. The germline gives CDR1 SNHLY, CDR2 FYNNEI. The V end was cut by 6 bases, the J end by 3 bases, with 11 bases between.

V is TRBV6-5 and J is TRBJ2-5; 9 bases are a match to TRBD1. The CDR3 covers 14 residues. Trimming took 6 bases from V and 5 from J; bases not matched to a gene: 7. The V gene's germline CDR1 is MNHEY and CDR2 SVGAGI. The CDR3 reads CASRGDRAPETQYF. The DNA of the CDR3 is TGTGCCAGCAGAGGGGACAGGGCTCCGGAGACCCAGTACTTC.

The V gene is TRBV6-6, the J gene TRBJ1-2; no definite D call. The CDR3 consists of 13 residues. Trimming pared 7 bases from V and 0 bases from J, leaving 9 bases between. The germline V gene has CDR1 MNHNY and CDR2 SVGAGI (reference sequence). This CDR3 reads CASMGTSNYGYTF. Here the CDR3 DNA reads TGTGCCAGCATGGGAACATCTAACTATGGCTACACCTTC.